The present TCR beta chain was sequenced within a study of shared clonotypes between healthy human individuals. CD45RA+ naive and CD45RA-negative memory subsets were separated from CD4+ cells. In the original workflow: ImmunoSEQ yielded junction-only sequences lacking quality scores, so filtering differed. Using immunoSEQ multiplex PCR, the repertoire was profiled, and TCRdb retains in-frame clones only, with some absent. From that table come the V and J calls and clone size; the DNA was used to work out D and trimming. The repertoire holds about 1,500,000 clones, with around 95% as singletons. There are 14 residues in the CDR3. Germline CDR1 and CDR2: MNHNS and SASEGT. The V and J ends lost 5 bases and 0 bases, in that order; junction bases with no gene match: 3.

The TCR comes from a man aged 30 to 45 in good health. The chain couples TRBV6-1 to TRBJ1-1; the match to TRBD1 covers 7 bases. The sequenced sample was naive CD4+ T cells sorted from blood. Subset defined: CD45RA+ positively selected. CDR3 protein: CASSPGQLNTEAFF. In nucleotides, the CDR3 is TGTGCCAGCAGTCCGGGACAGTTGAACACTGAAGCTTTCTTT.